Shown below are 2 T cell receptor beta chains from a single sample sequenced in a study of blood T cell repertoires in COVID-19. TCRdb's copy holds only in-frame clones and misses some; the assay was immunoSEQ multiplex PCR. The profile covers around 300,000 clones, with 80% to 90% appearing a single time and about 5% taken by the ten largest. What was sequenced was PBMCs or T cells enriched from blood (not recorded which). Receptors originate from a man aged 25-40 years who had recovered from COVID-19.

The CDR3 spells CASSRGLEAGGTGELFF. The CDR3 coding sequence is TGTGCCAGCAGTCGAGGCTTGGAGGCCGGAGGGACCGGGGAGCTGTTTTTT. The chain has TRBV27 and TRBJ2-2; D is possibly TRBD2 (6 bases). CDR1 and CDR2 from the germline V gene are MNHEY and SMNVEV (reference sequence). The CDR3 is 17 amino acids. V lost 5 bases, J lost 5 bases, and 21 bases lay in between.

The chain uses TRBV21-1 and TRBJ2-2; TRBD1 was called by the table and not checked on the DNA. TRBV21-1 is a pseudogene segment. CDR3 size: 17 residues. CDR3 nucleotides: TGTGCCAGCAGCAAAGGGCCAGGGGACGCGAACACCGGGGAGCTGTTTTTT. The encoded protein is CASSKGPGDANTGELFF.